The clone carrying this T cell receptor (beta chain) was observed many times. Its antigen is unidentified. Researchers tagged individual cDNA molecules with unique molecular identifiers. Via MiXCR, TCRdb re-called the 5' RACE reads, giving one row per CDR3 protein. The top ten hold less than 6% of the sample, which has around 63,000 distinct CDR3 sequences, 10% to 15% seen once. The data derive from a study of early T cells in non-severe SARS-CoV-2 infection. Study at large: From unsorted whole blood, bulk RNA was sequenced, and the chains remained unpaired. General study points: Missing private and CD4 specificities, VDJdb matching favored anti-spike CD8 responses.

The receptor was isolated from an adult who was a healthcare worker with PCR-confirmed SARS-CoV-2 infection or an uninfected control (not recorded which). The sample consisted of whole blood.

The CDR3 spells CASSQGGRAEAFF. The CDR3 coding sequence is TGTGCCAGCAGCCAAGGGGGCCGCGCTGAAGCTTTCTTT. This chain links TRBV3-1 with TRBJ1-1, with a weak D call TRBD1 (5 bases). Trimming cost V 1 base and J 6 bases, with 9 bases left between them. Germline CDR1 and CDR2: LGHDT and YNNKEL (reference sequence). This CDR3 comprises 13 residues.